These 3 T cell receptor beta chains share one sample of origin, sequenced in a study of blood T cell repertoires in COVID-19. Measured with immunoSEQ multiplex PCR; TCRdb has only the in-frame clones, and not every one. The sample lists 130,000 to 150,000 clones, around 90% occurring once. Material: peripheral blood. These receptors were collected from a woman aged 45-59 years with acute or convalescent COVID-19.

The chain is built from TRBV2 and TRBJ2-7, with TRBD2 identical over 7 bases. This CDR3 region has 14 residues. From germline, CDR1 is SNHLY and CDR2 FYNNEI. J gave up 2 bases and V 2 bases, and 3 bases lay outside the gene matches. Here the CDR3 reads CASSELLAAYEQYF. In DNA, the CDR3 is TGTGCCAGCAGTGAACTCCTAGCGGCCTACGAGCAGTACTTC. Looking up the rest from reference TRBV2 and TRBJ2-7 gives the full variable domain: EPEVTQTPSHQVTQMGQEVILRCVPISNHLYFYWYRQILGQKVEFLVSFYNNEISEKSEIFDDQFSVERPDGSNFTLKIRSTKLEDSAMYFCASSELLAAYEQYFGPGTRLTVT.

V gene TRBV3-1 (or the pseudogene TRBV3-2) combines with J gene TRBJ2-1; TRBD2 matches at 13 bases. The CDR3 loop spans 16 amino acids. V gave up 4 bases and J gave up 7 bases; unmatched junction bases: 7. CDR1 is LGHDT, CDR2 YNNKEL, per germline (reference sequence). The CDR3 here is CASSRTSGRAGNEQFF. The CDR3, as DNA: TGTGCCAGCAGCCGAACTAGCGGGAGGGCCGGGAATGAGCAGTTCTTC.

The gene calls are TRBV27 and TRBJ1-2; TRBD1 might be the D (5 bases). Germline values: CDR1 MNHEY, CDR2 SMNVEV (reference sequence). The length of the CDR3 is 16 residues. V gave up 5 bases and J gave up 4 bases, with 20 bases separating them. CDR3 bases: TGTGCCAGCAGTCCCTCATTAGGGGAATACGTCTATGGCTACACCTTC. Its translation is CASSPSLGEYVYGYTF.